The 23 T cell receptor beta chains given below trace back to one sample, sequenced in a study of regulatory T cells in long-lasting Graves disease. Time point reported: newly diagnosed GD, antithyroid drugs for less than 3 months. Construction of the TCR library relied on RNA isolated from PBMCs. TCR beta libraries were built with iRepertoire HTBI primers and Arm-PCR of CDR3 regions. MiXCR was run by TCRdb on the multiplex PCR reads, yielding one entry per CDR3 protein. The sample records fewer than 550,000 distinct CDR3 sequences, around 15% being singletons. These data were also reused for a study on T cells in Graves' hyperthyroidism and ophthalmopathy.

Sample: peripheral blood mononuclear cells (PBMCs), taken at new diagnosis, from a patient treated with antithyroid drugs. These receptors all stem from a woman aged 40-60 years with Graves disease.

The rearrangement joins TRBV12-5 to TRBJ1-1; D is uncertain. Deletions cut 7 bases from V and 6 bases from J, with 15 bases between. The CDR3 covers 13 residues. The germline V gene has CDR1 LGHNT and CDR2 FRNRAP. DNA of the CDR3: TGTGCTAGTGTCACTCAGCCCTATTCTGAAGCTTTCTTT. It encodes CASVTQPYSEAFF. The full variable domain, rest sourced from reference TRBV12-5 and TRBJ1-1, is DARVTQTPRHKVTEMGQEVTMRCQPILGHNTVFWYRQTMMQGLELLAYFRNRAPLDDSGMPKDRFSAEMPDATLATLKIQPSEPRDSAVYFCASVTQPYSEAFFGQGTRLTVV.

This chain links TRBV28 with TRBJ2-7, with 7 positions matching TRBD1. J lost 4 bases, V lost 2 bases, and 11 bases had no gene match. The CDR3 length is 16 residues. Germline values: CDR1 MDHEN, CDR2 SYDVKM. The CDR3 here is CASSLTGTAPPYEQYF. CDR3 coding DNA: TGTGCCAGCAGTTTAACCGGGACAGCCCCACCTTACGAGCAGTACTTC.

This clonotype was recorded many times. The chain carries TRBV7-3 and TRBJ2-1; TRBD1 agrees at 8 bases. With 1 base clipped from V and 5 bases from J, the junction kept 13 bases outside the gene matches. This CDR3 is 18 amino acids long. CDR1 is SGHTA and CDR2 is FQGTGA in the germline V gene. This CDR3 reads CASSLRAAGGLSDNEQFF. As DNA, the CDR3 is TGTGCCAGCAGCTTAAGAGCGGCAGGGGGCCTTTCGGACAATGAGCAGTTCTTC.

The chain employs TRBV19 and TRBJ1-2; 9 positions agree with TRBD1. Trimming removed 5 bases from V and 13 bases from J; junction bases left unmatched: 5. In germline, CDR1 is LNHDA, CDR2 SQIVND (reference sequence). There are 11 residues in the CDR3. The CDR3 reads CASSGTGLRTF. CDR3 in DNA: TGTGCCAGTAGTGGGACAGGGTTACGCACCTTC.

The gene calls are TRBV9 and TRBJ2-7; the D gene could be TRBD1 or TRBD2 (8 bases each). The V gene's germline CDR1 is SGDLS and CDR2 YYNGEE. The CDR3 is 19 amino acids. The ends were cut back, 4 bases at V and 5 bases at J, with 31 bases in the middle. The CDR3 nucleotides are TGTGCCAGCAGCACCGCCTCGGGGGGGACAGGATTTTTCCTGGACGAGCAGTACTTC. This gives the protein CASSTASGGTGFFLDEQYF.

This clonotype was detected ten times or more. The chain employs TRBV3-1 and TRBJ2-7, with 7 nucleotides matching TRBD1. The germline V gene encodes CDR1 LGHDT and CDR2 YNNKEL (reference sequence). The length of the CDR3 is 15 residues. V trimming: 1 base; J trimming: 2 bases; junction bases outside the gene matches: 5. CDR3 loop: CASSQGQGATYEQYF. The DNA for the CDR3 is TGTGCCAGCAGCCAAGGACAGGGAGCCACCTACGAGCAGTACTTC.

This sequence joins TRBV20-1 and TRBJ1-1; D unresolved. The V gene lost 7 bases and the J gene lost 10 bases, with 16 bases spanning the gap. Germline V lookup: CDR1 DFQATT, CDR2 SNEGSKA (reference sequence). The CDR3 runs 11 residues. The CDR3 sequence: CSVLGPAGAFF. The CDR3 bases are TGCAGTGTCCTGGGCCCCGCAGGAGCTTTCTTT.

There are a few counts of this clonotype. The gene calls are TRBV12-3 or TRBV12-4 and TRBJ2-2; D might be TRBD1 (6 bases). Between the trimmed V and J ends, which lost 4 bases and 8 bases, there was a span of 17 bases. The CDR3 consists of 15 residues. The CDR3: CASSSSGHLRGELFF. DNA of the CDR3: TGTGCCAGCAGTTCATCGGGACACTTAAGGGGGGAGCTGTTTTTT.

The CDR3 loop is CSAIIRNNYEQYF. DNA of the CDR3: TGCAGTGCTATAATCCGGAACAACTACGAGCAGTACTTC. This chain uses TRBV20-1 with TRBJ2-7; no clear D gene. This CDR3 region has 13 residues. Germline V lookup: CDR1 DFQATT, CDR2 SNEGSKA (reference sequence). Trimming cost V 4 bases and J 3 bases, with 13 bases left between them.

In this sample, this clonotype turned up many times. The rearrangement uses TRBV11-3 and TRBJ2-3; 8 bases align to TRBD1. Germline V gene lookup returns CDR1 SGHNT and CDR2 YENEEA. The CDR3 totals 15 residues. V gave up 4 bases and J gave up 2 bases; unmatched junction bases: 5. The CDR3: CASSSTGADTDTQYF. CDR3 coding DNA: TGTGCCAGCAGCTCGACAGGGGCGGACACAGATACGCAGTATTTT.

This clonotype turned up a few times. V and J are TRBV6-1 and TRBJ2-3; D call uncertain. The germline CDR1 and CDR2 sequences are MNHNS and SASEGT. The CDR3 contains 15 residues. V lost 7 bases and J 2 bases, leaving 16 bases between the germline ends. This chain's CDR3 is CASTFSGHPTDTQYF. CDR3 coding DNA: TGTGCCAGCACCTTTTCAGGCCACCCCACAGATACGCAGTATTTT.

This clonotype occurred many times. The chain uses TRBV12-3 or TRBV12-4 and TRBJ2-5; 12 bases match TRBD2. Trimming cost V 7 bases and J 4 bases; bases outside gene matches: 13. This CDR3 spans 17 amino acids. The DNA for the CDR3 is TGTGCCAGCACCGCCGGTACTAGCGGGGGGCCTGGAGAGACCCAGTACTTC. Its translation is CASTAGTSGGPGETQYF.

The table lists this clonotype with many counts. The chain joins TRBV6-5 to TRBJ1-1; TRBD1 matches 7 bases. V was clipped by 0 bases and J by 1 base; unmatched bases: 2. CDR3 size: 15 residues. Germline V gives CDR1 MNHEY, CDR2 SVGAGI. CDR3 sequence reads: CASSYSNRGNTEAFF. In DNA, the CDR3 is TGTGCCAGCAGTTACTCGAACAGGGGGAACACTGAAGCTTTCTTT.

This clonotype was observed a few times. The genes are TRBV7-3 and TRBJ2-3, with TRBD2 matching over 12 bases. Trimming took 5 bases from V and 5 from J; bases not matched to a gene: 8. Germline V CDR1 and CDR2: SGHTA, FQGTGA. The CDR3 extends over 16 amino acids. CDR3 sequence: CASSTTSGGRKDTQYF. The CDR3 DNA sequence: TGTGCCAGCAGCACCACTAGCGGGGGGCGGAAAGATACGCAGTATTTT. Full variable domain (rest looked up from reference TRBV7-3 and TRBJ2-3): GAGVSQTPSNKVTEKGKYVELRCDPISGHTALYWYRQSLGQGPEFLIYFQGTGAADDSGLPNDRFFAVRPEGSVSTLKIQRTERGDSAVYLCASSTTSGGRKDTQYFGPGTRLTVL.

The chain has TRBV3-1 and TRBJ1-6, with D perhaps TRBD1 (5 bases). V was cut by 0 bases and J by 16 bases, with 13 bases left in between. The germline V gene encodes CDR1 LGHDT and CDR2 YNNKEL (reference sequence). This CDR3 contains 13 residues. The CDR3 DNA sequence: TGTGCCAGCAGCCAAGAAGAGAACCCAGGGCTCCACTTT. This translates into CASSQEENPGLHF.

Written as DNA, the CDR3 is TGTGCCAGTAGTAACCAGGGACTAGCGGGGACGGGTGAGCAGTTCTTC. Protein product: CASSNQGLAGTGEQFF. The genes are TRBV19 and TRBJ2-1; 13 bases fit TRBD2. Per the germline V gene, CDR1 is LNHDA and CDR2 is SQIVND (reference sequence). The CDR3 length is 16 residues. Losses at the gene ends were 4 bases for V and 9 bases for J; bases not matched to a gene: 9.

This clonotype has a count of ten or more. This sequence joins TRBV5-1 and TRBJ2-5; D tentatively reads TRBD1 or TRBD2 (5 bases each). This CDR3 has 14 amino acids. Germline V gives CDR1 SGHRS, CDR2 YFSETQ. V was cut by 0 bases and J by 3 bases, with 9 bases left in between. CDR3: CASSLGGAKETQYF. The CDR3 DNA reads TGCGCCAGCAGCTTGGGAGGGGCCAAAGAGACCCAGTACTTC.

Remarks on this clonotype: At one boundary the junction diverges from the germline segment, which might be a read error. The CDR3 DNA sequence: TGTGCCAGCAGCCGGACAGTACTGAACACTGAAACTTTCTTT. Translating it yields CASSRTVLNTETFF. V gene TRBV5-6 combines with J gene TRBJ1-1, with D maybe TRBD1 (6 bases). Germline loops: CDR1 SGHDT, CDR2 YYEEEE. The CDR3 runs 14 residues.

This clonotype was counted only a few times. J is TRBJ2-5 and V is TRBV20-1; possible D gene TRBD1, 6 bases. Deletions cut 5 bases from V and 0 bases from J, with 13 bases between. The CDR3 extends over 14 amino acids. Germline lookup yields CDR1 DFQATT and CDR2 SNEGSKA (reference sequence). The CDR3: CSASGHGYQETQYF. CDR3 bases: TGCAGTGCTTCGGGACACGGATACCAAGAGACCCAGTACTTC.

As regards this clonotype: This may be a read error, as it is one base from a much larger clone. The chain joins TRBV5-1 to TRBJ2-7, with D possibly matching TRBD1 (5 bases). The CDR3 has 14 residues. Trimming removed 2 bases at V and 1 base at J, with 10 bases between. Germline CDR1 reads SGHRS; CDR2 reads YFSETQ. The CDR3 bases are TGCGCCAGCAGCTTAGTAGGGGCTTCCTACGAGCAGTACTTC. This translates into CASSLVGASYEQYF.

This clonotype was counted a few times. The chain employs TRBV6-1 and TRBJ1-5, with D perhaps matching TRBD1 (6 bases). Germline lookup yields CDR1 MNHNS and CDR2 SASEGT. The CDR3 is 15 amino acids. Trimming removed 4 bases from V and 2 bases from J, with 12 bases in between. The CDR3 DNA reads TGTGCCAGCAGTGGTGAGGGGGGGGGCAATCAGCCCCAGCATTTT. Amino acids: CASSGEGGGNQPQHF.

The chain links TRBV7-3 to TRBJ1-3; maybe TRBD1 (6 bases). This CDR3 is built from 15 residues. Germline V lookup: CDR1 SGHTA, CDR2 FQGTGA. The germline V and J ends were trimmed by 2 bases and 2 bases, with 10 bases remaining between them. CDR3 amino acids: CASSLSGAPGNTIYF. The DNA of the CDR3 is TGTGCCAGCAGCTTATCGGGGGCACCTGGAAACACCATATATTTT.

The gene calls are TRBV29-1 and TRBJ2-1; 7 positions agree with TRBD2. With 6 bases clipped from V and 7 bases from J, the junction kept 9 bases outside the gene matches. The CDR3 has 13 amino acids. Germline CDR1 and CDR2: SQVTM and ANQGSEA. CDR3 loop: CSVDSTGGNEQFF. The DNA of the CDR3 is TGCAGCGTGGACTCAACGGGGGGAAATGAGCAGTTCTTC.